The entry that follows covers one T cell receptor (beta chain) sequence. Its antigen is as yet unknown. The data were taken from a study of graft-versus-host responses after intestinal transplantation. Across the study: Recipients were all induced with anti-thymocyte globulin, then given tacrolimus and steroids for approximately three years.

Generated by immunoSEQ multiplex PCR, the TCRdb table keeps only in-frame clones and is missing some. The sample lists more than 90,000 clones; roughly 93% were seen once. Germline CDR1 reads MNHEY; CDR2 reads SMNVEV (reference sequence). Deletions cut 2 bases from V and 0 bases from J, with 3 bases between. The CDR3 is 13 amino acids. Study outcomes and limitations: Recipient marrow contained GvH clones, some of which appeared first in ileum or blood. After transplant, early declines in HvG clones were associated with peak levels of circulating GvH clones.

Sample: unstimulated CD8+ T cells sorted from spleen or lymph node cells, taken before intestinal transplant. The receptor was derived from a human donor who received an intestinal transplant. This chain joins TRBV27 and TRBJ2-3, with D hard to call. CDR3 region: CASSLISTDTQYF. The CDR3 nucleotides are TGTGCCAGCAGTTTAATAAGCACAGATACGCAGTATTTT.